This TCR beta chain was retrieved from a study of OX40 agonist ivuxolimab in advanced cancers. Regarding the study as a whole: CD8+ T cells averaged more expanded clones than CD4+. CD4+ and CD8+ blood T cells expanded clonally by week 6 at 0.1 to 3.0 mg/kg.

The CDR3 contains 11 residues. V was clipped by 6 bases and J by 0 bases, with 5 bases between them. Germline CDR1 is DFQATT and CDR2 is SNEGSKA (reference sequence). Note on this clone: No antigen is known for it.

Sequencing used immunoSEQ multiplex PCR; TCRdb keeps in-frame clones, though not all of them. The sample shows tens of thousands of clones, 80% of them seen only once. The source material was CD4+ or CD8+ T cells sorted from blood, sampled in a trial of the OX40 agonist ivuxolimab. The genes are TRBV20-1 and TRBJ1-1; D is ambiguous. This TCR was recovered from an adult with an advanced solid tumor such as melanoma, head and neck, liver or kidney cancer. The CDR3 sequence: CSAGMNTEAFF. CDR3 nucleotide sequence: TGCAGTGCCGGTATGAACACTGAAGCTTTCTTT.